This record covers a single TCR beta chain. Its antigen is unknown. Deep-level assay runs were performed. Some clones are missing from TCRdb's copy, which holds only in-frame ones; the method was immunoSEQ multiplex PCR. Among 1.5 million to 2.5 million clones listed, about 95% were seen once. This entry is derived from a study of shared clonotypes between healthy human individuals. Notes on the study in general: Larger estimated richness was generally recorded for naive subsets relative to memory subsets. Sharing across four donors was highest in naive CD4 (roughly 5%) and lowest in memory CD8 (about 0.4%).

Positive CCR7 selection of CD45RO-negative cells yielded the naive CD8 cells, and terminally differentiated effector memory CD45RA+ cells were excluded. The germline V gene encodes CDR1 LNHDA and CDR2 SQIVND (reference sequence). The CDR3 length is 16 residues. V dropped 2 bases and J dropped 2 bases, with 16 bases sitting between them. The sample comprised naive CD8+ T cells sorted from blood. The chain combines TRBV19 with TRBJ2-7; no clear D gene. This TCR came from a man in his late teens or twenties in good health. The CDR3 nucleotides are TGTGCCAGTAGTATATCTCTCGGGTATATGGCCTACGAGCAGTACTTC. Translating it yields CASSISLGYMAYEQYF.